This TCR beta chain was profiled in a study of regulatory T cells in long-lasting Graves disease. Sample time point: newly diagnosed GD, antithyroid drugs for less than 3 months. There was RNA extracted from PBMCs, and the TCR library was made from it. Germline CDR1 is SGHRS and CDR2 is YFSETQ. V lost 1 base to trimming and J lost 0 bases, with 9 bases between them. The CDR3 contains 15 residues. This clonotype occurred a few times. Arm-PCR of CDR3 regions and iRepertoire HTBI primers were used to build TCR beta libraries. TCRdb used MiXCR to reprocess the multiplex PCR reads, holding one entry per CDR3 protein. The data hold more than 450,000 distinct CDR3 sequences, with 15% to 20% observed a single time. These data also featured in a second study, about T cells in Graves' hyperthyroidism and ophthalmopathy.

Sequencing used peripheral blood mononuclear cells (PBMCs), obtained at new diagnosis, from a patient treated with antithyroid drugs. This receptor was identified in a man aged 40-50 years with Graves disease. The rearrangement links TRBV5-1 to TRBJ2-3; the D is unclear. CDR3 region: CASSLPQRSTDTQYF. CDR3 DNA sequence: TGCGCCAGCAGCTTGCCTCAGCGTAGCACAGATACGCAGTATTTT.